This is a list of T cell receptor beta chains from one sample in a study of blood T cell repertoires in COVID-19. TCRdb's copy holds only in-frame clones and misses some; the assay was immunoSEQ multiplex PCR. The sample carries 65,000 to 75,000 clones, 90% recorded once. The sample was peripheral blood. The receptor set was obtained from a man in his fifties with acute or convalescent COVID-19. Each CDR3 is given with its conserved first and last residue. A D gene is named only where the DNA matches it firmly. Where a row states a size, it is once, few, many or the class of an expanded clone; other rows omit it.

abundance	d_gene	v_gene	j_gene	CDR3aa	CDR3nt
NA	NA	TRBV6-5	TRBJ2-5	CASSYSRVETQYF	TGTGCCAGCAGTTACTCTCGTGTAGAGACCCAGTACTTC
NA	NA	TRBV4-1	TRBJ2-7	CASSQGRVREQYF	TGCGCCAGCAGCCAAGGTCGGGTACGCGAGCAGTACTTC
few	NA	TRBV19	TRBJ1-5	CASRGAGGNQPQHF	TGTGCCAGTAGGGGAGCGGGAGGCAATCAGCCCCAGCATTTT
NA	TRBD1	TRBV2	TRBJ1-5	CASSALQGQGQPQHF	TGTGCCAGCAGTGCCCTACAGGGGCAGGGTCAGCCCCAGCATTTT
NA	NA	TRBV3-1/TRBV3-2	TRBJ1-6	CASSQGDTHNSPLHF	TGTGCCAGCAGCCAGGGTGACACACATAATTCACCCCTCCACTTT
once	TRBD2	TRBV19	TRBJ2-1	CASSMPSGIENEQFF	TGTGCCAGTAGTATGCCCAGCGGGATCGAGAATGAGCAGTTCTTC
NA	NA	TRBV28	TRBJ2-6	CASSLYSGANVLTF	TGTGCCAGCAGTTTGTACTCTGGGGCCAACGTCCTGACTTTC
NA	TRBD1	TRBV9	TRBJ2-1	CASSVDPGQGARNEQFF	TGTGCCAGCAGCGTAGATCCTGGGCAGGGGGCTAGGAATGAGCAGTTCTTC
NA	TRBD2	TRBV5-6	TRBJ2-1	CASSPGTSEYNEQFF	TGTGCCAGCAGCCCGGGGACTAGCGAGTACAATGAGCAGTTCTTC
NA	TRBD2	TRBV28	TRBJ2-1	CASSRGGGYNEQFF	TGTGCCAGCAGTCGCGGGGGTGGGTATAATGAGCAGTTCTTC
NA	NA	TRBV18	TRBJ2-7	CASSPRGDSYEQYF	TGTGCCAGCTCACCACGAGGTGACAGTTACGAGCAGTACTTC
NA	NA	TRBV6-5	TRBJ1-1	CASSTGYTGTEAFF	TGTGCCAGCAGTACGGGGTACACTGGGACTGAAGCTTTCTTT
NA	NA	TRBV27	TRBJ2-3	CASSLYWGRGSTDTQYF	TGTGCCAGCAGTTTATACTGGGGGCGTGGGAGCACAGATACGCAGTATTTT
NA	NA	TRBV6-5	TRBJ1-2	CASSYSPNGYGYTF	TGTGCCAGCAGTTACTCACCCAACGGCTATGGCTACACCTTC
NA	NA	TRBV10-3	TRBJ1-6	CAISGQKESPLHF	TGTGCCATCAGTGGTCAGAAGGAGTCACCCCTCCACTTT
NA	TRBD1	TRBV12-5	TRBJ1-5	CASGLGQGAYNQPQHF	TGTGCTAGTGGCTTGGGACAGGGGGCCTACAATCAGCCCCAGCATTTT
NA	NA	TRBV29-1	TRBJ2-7	CSAQDEGVSDEQYF	TGCAGCGCACAGGACGAGGGGGTGTCTGACGAGCAGTACTTC
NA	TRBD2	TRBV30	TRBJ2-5	CAWTSGGAETQYF	TGTGCCTGGACTAGCGGGGGGGCCGAGACCCAGTACTTC
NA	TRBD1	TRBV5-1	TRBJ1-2	CASSLGQGEGYTF	TGCGCCAGCAGCTTGGGACAGGGGGAGGGCTACACCTTC
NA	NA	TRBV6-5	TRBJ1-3	CASSWSQRGNTIYF	TGTGCCAGCAGCTGGAGTCAAAGGGGAAACACCATATATTTT
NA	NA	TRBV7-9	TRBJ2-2	CASSSPQGGGKNTGELFF	TGTGCCAGCAGCTCCCCCCAAGGGGGAGGGAAGAACACCGGGGAGCTGTTTTTT
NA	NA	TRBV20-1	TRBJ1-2	CSASWSIIGYTF	TGCAGTGCTAGTTGGAGTATCATCGGCTACACCTTC
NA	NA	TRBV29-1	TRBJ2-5	CTFRSGSETQYF	TGCACCTTCCGATCGGGGTCAGAGACCCAGTACTTC
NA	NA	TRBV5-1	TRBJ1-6	CASSTGIMNSPLHF	TGCGCCAGCAGCACCGGGATAATGAATTCACCCCTCCACTTT
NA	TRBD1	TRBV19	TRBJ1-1	CASSVTDRDTEAFF	TGTGCCAGTAGTGTAACGGACAGGGACACTGAAGCTTTCTTT
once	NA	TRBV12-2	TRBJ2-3	CASRLALFCDYRKLTDTQYF	TGTGCAAGTCGCTTAGCATTGTTCTGCGACTACCGGAAACTCACAGATACGCAGTATTTT
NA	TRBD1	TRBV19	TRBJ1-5	CASSLTGGAGQPQHF	TGTGCCAGTAGTCTCACAGGGGGCGCGGGTCAGCCCCAGCATTTT
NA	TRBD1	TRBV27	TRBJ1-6	CASSTPTGTSYNSPLHF	TGTGCCAGCAGTACCCCGACAGGGACGTCCTATAATTCACCCCTCCACTTT
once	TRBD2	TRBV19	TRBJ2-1	CASRTSGSSYNEQFF	TGTGCCAGTAGGACTAGCGGGAGCTCCTACAATGAGCAGTTCTTC
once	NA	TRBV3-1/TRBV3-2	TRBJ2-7	CASNNEQYF	TGTGCCAGCAATAACGAGCAGTACTTC
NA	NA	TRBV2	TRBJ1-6	CASSESRNNSPLHF	TGTGCCAGCAGTGAATCCAGGAATAATTCACCCCTCCACTTT
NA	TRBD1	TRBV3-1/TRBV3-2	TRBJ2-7	CASSQAGTGVDEQYF	TGTGCCAGCAGCCAAGCGGGGACAGGTGTAGACGAGCAGTACTTC
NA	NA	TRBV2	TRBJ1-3	CASSELWFRGSGNTIYF	TGTGCCAGCAGTGAATTGTGGTTTAGGGGCTCTGGAAACACCATATATTTT